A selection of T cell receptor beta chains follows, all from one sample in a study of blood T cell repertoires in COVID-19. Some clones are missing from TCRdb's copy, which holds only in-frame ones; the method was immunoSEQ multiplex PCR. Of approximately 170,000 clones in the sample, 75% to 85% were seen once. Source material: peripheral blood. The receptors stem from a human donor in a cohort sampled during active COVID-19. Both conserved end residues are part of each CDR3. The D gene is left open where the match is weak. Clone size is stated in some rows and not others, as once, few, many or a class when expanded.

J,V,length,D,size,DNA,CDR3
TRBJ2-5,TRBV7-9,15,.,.,TGTGCCAGCAGCTCCGACAGTTGGACGCAAGAGACCCAGTACTTC,CASSSDSWTQETQYF
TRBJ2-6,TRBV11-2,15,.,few,TGTGCCAGCAGCGTATCGGGACTTCGAGCCAACGTCCTGACTTTC,CASSVSGLRANVLTF
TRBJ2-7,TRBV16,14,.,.,TGTGCCAGTAGCCGTGACTCAGGGACCTACGAGCAGTACTTC,CASSRDSGTYEQYF
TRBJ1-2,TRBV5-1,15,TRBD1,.,TGCGCCAGCAGCTCACGACTCCGGGACAGCTATGGCTACACCTTC,CASSSRLRDSYGYTF
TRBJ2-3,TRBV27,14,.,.,TGTGCCAGCAGTGGTCTAGCAGGCACAGATACGCAGTATTTT,CASSGLAGTDTQYF
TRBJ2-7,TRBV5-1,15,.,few,TGCGCCAGCAGCTTGTGGACGGGAGTCTCCTACGAGCAGTACTTC,CASSLWTGVSYEQYF
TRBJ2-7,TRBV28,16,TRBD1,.,TGTGCCAGCAGTTTATTTGGACAGGGGGTCTCCTACGAGCAGTACTTC,CASSLFGQGVSYEQYF
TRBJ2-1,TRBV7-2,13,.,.,TGTGCCAGCAGCTATGGACAGACCCGGGGGCAGTTCTTC,CASSYGQTRGQFF
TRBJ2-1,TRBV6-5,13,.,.,TGTGCCAGCAGTTACCGCGGAACCCTGGGGCAGTTCTTC,CASSYRGTLGQFF
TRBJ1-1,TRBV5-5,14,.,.,TGTGCCAGCAGCAGCGGGCTCGGGGACACTGAAGCTTTCTTT,CASSSGLGDTEAFF
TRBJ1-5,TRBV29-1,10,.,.,TGCAGCGTTGCTGGCCAGCCCCAGCATTTT,CSVAGQPQHF
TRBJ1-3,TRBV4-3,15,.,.,TGCGCCAGCAGCCGAAGCGGAGACTCTGGAAACACCATATATTTT,CASSRSGDSGNTIYF
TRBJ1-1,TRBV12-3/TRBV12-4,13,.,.,TGTGCCAGCAGTTTCACTGGGAACACTGAAGCTTTCTTT,CASSFTGNTEAFF
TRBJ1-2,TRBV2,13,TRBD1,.,TGTGCCAGCAAGGCCAGGGGGAACTATGGCTACACCTTC,CASKARGNYGYTF
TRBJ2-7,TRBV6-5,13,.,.,TGTGCCAGCATAGGGGGTACGGCCTACGAGCAGTACTTC,CASIGGTAYEQYF
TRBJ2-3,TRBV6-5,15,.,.,TGTGCCAGCAGTCCCACAGGGATACGCACAGATACGCAGTATTTT,CASSPTGIRTDTQYF
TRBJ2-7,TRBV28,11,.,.,TGTGCCAGCAGATACAGGAGCGAGCAGTACTTC,CASRYRSEQYF
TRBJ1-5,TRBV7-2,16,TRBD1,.,TGTGCCAGCAGCTTAGTATCTAGGGGGCTTGGTCAGCCCCAGCATTTT,CASSLVSRGLGQPQHF
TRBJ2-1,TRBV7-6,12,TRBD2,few,TGTGCCAGCGGTCCCGGGGGGAATGAGCAGTTCTTC,CASGPGGNEQFF
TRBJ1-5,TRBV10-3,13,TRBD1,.,TGTGCCATCAGCGGACAGGGGCCCCAGCCCCAGCATTTT,CAISGQGPQPQHF
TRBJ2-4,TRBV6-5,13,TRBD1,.,TGTGCCAGCAGACGGGACAGGTTGAACATTCAGTACTTC,CASRRDRLNIQYF
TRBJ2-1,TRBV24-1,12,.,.,TGTGCCACCGGGGACACGTACAATGAGCAGTTCTTC,CATGDTYNEQFF
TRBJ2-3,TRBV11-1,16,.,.,TGTGCCAGCAGCTCCGGGGCGGGACCTAGCACAGATACGCAGTATTTT,CASSSGAGPSTDTQYF
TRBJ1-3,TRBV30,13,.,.,TGTGCCTGGAGCGGACAGCGCGGAAACACCATATATTTT,CAWSGQRGNTIYF
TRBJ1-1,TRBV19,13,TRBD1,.,TGTGCCAGTAGTAAGGGACAGGGGACTGAAGCTTTCTTT,CASSKGQGTEAFF
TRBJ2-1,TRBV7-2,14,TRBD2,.,TGTGCCAGCAGGGCTAGCGGGGGGGCGCATGAGCAGTTCTTC,CASRASGGAHEQFF
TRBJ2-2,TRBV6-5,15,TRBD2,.,TGTGCCAGTCGCTTAACGGGAGGAGGCACCGGGGAGCTGTTTTTT,CASRLTGGGTGELFF
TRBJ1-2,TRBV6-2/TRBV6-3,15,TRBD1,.,TGTGCCAGCAGTACACAGGGGAGCCCCCTCTATGGCTACACCTTC,CASSTQGSPLYGYTF
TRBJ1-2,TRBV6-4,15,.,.,TGTGCCAGCAGCCTGCGGGCGGGGGCCGACTATGGCTACACCTTC,CASSLRAGADYGYTF